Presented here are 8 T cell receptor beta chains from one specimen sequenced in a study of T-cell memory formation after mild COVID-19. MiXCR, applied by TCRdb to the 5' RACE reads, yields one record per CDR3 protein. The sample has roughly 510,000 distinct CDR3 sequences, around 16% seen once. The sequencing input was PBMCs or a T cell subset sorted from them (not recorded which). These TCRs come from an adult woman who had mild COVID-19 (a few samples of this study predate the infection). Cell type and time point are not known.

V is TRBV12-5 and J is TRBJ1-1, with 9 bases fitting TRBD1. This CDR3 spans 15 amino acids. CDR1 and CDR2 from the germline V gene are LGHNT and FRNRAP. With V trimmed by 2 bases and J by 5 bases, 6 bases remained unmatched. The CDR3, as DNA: TGTGCTAGTGGTTTGACGACAGGGGGGTGGACTGAAGCTTTCTTT. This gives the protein CASGLTTGGWTEAFF.

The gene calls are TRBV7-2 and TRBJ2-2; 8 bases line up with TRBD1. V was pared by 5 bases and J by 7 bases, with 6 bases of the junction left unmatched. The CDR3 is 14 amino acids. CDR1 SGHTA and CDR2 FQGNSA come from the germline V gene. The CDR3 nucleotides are TGTGCCAGCAGCCAGGGACAGGTCGACGGGGAGCTGTTTTTT. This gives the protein CASSQGQVDGELFF.

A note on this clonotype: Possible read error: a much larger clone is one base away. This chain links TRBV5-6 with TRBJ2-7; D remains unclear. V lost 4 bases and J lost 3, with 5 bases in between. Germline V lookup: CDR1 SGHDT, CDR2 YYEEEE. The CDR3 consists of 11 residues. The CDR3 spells CASSKLYEQYF. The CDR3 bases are TGTGCCAGCAGCAAGCTCTACGAGCAGTACTTC.

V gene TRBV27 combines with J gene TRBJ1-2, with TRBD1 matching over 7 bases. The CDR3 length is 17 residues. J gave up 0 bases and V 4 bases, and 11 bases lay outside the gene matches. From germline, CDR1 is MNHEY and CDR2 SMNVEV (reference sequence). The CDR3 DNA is TGTGCCAGCAGTTGGGATAGGGCAGGGGGGCCTAACTATGGCTACACCTTC. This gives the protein CASSWDRAGGPNYGYTF.

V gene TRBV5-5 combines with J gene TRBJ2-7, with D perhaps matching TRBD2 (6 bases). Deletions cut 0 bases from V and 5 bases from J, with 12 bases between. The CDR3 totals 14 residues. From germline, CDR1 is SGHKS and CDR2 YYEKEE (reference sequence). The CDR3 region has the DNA TGTGCCAGCAGCTTGGCGGGAGTACGGAACGAGCAGTACTTC. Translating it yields CASSLAGVRNEQYF.

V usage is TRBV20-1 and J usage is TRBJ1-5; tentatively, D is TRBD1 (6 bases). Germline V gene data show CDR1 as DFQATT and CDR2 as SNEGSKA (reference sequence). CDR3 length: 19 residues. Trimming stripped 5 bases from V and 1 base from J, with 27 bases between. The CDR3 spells CSAYVSPGQLKVSNQPQHF. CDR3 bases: TGCAGTGCTTACGTATCCCCAGGACAGTTAAAAGTGAGCAATCAGCCCCAGCATTTT.

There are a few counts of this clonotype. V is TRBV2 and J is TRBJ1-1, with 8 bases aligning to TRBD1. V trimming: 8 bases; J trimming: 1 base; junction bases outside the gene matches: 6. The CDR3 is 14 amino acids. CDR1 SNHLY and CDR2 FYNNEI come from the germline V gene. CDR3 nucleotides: TGTGCCAGCGGGAGGACAGGGAGGAACACTGAAGCTTTCTTT. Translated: CASGRTGRNTEAFF.

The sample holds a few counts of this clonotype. The CDR3 here is CASSLEAEDYTEAFF. The CDR3 DNA reads as TGTGCCAGCAGCTTGGAGGCAGAAGATTACACTGAAGCTTTCTTT. This rearrangement joins TRBV5-5 to TRBJ1-1; no clear D gene. In germline, CDR1 is SGHKS, CDR2 YYEKEE (reference sequence). The V gene lost 0 bases and the J gene lost 3 bases, with 12 bases spanning the gap. CDR3 length: 15 amino acids.